The entry that follows covers one T cell receptor (beta chain) sequence. This sample was included in a study of blood T cell repertoires in COVID-19. Across the study: Spain, Italy and the United States supplied samples that represented acute and convalescent COVID-19. PBMCs, B-cell-depleted T cells, or T cells were the source of the cDNA or gDNA that made up the material.

Original data processing: Cell counts per sample came from amplifying reference gene primers. Generated by immunoSEQ multiplex PCR, the TCRdb table keeps only in-frame clones and is missing some. That table supplies the V and J calls and clone size; D and trimming were determined from the DNA. The sample holds 210,000 or so clones, roughly 86% seen once. Trimming took off 2 bases at V and 4 bases at J, with 5 bases between the two ends. Germline CDR1 SGHDN, CDR2 FVKESK. The CDR3 covers 12 residues. The chain carries TRBV14 and TRBJ2-5, with a weak D call TRBD1 (5 bases). The sequenced sample consisted of peripheral blood. This clonotype was obtained from a woman in her 40s with acute or convalescent COVID-19. The CDR3 DNA reads TGTGCCAGCAGCCAAAGGGGAGAGACCCAGTACTTC. It codes for CASSQRGETQYF.